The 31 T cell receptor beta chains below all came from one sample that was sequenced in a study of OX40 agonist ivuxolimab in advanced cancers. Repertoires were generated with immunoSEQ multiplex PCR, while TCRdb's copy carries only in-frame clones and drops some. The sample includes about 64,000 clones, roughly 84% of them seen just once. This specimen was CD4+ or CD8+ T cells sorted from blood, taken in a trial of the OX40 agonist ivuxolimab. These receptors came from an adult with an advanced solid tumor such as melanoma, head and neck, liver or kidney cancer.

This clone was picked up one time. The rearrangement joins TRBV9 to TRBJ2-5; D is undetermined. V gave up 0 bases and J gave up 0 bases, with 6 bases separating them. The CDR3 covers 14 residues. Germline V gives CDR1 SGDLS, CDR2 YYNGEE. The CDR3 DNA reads TGTGCCAGCAGCGTAGACCTCAACCAAGAGACCCAGTACTTC. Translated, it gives CASSVDLNQETQYF.

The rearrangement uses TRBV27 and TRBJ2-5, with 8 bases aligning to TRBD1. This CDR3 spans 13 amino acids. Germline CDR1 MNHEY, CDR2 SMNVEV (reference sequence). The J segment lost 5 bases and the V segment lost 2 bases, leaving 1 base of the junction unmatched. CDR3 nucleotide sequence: TGTGCCAGCAGTTTACGGACAGGGGAGACCCAGTACTTC. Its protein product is CASSLRTGETQYF.

The CDR3 sequence is CAWSVPYRGYGYTF. CDR3 coding DNA: TGTGCCTGGAGTGTCCCATACAGAGGCTATGGCTACACCTTC. The chain links TRBV30 to TRBJ1-2; unclear D gene. The germline V gene encodes CDR1 GTSNPN and CDR2 SVGIG (reference sequence). The CDR3 loop spans 14 amino acids. Trimming removed 0 bases at V and 4 bases at J, with 12 bases between.

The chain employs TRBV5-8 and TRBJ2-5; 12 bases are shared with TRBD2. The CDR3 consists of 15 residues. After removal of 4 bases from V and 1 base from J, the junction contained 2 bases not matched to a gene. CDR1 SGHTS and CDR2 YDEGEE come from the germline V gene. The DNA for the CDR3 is TGTGCCAGCAGCGCGGGACTAGCGGGCCAAGAGACCCAGTACTTC. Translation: CASSAGLAGQETQYF.

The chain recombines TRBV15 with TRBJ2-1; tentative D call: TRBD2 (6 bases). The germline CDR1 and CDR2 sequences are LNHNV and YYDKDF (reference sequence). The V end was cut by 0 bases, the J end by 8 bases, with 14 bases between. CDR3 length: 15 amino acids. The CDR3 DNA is TGTGCCACCAGCAGAGATGGGACTGACTTAGATGAGCAGTTCTTC. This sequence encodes CATSRDGTDLDEQFF.

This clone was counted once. CDR3 amino acids: CASRGQNYNQPQHF. Here the CDR3 DNA reads TGTGCCAGTAGAGGGCAGAACTACAATCAGCCCCAGCATTTT. The genes are TRBV19 and TRBJ1-5; D remains ambiguous. From germline, CDR1 is LNHDA and CDR2 SQIVND (reference sequence). The CDR3 spans 14 residues. V was pared by 6 bases and J by 3 bases, with 12 bases between.

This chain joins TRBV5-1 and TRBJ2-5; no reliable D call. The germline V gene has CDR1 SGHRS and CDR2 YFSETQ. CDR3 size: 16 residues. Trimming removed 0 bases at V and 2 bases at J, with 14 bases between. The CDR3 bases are TGCGCCAGCAGCTTGGGTTTGCGTTTGGGTCAAGAGACCCAGTACTTC. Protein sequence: CASSLGLRLGQETQYF.

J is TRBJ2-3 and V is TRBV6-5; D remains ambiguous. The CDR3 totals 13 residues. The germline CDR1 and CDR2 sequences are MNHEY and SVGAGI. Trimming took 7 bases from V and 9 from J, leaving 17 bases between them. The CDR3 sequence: CASINRADDTQYF. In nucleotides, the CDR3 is TGTGCCAGCATCAACCGGGCCGACGACACGCAGTATTTT.

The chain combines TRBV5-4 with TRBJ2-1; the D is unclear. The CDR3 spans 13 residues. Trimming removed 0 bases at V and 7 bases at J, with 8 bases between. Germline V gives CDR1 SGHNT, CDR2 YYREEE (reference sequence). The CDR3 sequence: CASSLAPPNEQFF. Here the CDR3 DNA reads TGTGCCAGCAGCTTGGCTCCCCCGAATGAGCAGTTCTTC.

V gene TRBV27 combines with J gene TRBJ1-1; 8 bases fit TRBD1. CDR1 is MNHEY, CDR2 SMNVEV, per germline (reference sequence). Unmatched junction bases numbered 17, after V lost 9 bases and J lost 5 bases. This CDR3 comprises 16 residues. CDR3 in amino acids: CASHLRTGTPGTEAFF. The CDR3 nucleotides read TGTGCCAGTCACCTCCGGACAGGGACCCCGGGGACTGAAGCTTTCTTT.

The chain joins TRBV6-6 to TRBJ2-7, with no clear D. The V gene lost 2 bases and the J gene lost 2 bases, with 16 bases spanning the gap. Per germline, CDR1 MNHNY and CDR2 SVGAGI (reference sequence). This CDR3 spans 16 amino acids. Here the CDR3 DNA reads TGTGCCAGCAGTTACGCCCCTGAACCGGGCACCTACGAGCAGTACTTC. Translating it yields CASSYAPEPGTYEQYF.

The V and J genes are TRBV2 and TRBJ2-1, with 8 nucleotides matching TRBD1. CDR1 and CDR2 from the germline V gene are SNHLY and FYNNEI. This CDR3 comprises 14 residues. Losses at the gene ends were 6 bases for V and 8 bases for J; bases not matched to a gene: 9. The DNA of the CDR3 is TGTGCCAGCAGCCTGGACAGGGCCCGGGATGAGCAGTTCTTC. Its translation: CASSLDRARDEQFF.

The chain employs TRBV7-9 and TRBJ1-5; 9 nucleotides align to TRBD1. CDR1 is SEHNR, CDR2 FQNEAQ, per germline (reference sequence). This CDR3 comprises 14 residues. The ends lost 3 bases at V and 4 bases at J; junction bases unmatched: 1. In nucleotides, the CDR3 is TGTGCCAGCAGCTTGACAGGGGGGAATCAGCCCCAGCATTTT. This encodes CASSLTGGNQPQHF. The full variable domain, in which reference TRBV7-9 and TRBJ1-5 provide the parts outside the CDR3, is DTGVSQNPRHKITKRGQNVTFRCDPISEHNRLYWYRQTLGQGPEFLTYFQNEAQLEKSRLLSDRFSAERPKGSFSTLEIQRTEQGDSAMYLCASSLTGGNQPQHFGDGTRLSIL.

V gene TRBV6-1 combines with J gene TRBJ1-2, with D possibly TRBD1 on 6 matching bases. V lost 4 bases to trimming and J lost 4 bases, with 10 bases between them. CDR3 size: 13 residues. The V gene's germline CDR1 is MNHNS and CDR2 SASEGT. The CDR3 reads CASSGTDFYGYTF. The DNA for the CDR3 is TGTGCCAGCAGTGGGACAGACTTCTATGGCTACACCTTC.

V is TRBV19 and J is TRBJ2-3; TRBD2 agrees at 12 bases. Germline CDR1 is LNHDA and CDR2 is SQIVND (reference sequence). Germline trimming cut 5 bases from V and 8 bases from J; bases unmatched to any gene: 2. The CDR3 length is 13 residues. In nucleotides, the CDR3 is TGTGCCAGTAGTGAACTAGCGGGGGGTACGCAGTATTTT. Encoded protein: CASSELAGGTQYF. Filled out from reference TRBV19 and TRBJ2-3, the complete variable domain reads DGGITQSPKYLFRKEGQNVTLSCEQNLNHDAMYWYRQDPGQGLRLIYYSQIVNDFQKGDIAEGYSVSREKKESFPLTVTSAQKNPTAFYLCASSELAGGTQYFGPGTRLTVL.

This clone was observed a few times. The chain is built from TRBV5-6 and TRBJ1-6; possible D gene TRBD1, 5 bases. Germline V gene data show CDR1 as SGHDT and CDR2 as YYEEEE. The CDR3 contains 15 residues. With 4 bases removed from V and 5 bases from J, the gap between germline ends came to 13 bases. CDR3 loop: CASSPRDGHNSPLHF. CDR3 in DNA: TGTGCCAGCAGCCCTCGGGACGGCCATAATTCACCCCTCCACTTT.

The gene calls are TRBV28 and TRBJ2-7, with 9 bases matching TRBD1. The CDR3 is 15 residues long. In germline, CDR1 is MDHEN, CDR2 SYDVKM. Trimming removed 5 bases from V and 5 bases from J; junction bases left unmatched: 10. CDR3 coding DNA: TGTGCCAGCAGTCAAGCCGGGACAGGGTTCCACGAGCAGTACTTC. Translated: CASSQAGTGFHEQYF.

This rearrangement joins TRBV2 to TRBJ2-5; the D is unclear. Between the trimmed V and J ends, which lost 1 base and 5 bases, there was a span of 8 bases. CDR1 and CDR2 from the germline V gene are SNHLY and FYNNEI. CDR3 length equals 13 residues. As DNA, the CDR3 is TGTGCCAGCAGTGAAGGTCTAGGGGAGACCCAGTACTTC. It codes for CASSEGLGETQYF.

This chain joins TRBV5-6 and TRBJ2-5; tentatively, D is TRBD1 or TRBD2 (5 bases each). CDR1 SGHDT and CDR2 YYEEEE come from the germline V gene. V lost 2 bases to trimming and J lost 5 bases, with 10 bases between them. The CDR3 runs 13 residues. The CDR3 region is CASSFRAGETQYF. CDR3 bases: TGTGCCAGCAGCTTCAGGGCGGGCGAGACCCAGTACTTC.

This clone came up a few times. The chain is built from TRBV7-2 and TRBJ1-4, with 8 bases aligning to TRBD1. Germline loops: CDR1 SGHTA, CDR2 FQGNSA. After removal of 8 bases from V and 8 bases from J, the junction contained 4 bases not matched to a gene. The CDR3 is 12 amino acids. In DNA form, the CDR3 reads TGTGCCAGCGGACAGGGCGGCGAAAAACTGTTTTTT. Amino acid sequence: CASGQGGEKLFF.

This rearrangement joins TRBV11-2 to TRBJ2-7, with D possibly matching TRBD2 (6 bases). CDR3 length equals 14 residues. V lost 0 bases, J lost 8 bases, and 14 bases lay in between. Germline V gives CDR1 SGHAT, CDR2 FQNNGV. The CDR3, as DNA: TGTGCCAGCAGCTTAGATAGGAGGGTCTTGAAGCAGTACTTC. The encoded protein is CASSLDRRVLKQYF.

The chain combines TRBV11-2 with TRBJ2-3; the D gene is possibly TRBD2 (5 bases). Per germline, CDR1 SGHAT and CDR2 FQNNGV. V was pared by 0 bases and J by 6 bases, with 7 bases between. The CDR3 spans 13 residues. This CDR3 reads CASSLERTDTQYF. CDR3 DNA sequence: TGTGCCAGCAGCTTAGAACGGACTGATACGCAGTATTTT.

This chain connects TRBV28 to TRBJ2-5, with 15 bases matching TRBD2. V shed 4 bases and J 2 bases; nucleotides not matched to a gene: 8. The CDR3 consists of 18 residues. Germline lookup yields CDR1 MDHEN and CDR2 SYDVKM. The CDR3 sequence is CASSYPGLAGGGQETQYF. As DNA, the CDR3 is TGTGCCAGCAGTTACCCAGGACTAGCGGGAGGGGGTCAAGAGACCCAGTACTTC.

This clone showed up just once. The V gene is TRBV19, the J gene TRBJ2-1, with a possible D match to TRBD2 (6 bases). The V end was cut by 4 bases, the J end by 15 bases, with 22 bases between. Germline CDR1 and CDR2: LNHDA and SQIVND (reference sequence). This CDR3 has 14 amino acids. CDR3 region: CASSTPGRGSGGFF. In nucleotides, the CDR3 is TGTGCCAGTAGTACCCCCGGGCGGGGCAGCGGAGGGTTCTTC.

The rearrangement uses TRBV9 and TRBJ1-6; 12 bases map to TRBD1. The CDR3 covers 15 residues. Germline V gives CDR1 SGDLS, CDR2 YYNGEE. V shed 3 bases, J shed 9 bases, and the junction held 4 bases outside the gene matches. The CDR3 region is CASSGGTGGISPLHF. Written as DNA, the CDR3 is TGTGCCAGCAGCGGCGGGACAGGGGGCATTTCACCCCTCCACTTT. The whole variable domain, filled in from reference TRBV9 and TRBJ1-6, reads DSGVTQTPKHLITATGQRVTLRCSPRSGDLSVYWYQQSLDQGLQFLIQYYNGEERAKGNILERFSAQQFPDLHSELNLSSLELGDSALYFCASSGGTGGISPLHFGNGTRLTVT.

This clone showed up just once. CDR3 in amino acids: CASSGDRGEDTGELFF. The CDR3, as DNA: TGTGCCAGCAGCGGGGACCGGGGTGAAGACACCGGGGAGCTGTTTTTT. This chain links TRBV5-4 with TRBJ2-2, with D perhaps matching TRBD1 or TRBD2 (5 bases each). Per germline, CDR1 SGHNT and CDR2 YYREEE (reference sequence). CDR3 length: 16 amino acids. V lost 4 bases and J lost 3, with 16 bases in between.

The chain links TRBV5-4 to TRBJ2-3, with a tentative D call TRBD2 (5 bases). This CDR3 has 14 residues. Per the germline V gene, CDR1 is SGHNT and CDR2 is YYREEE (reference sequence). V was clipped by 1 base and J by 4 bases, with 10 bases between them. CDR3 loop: CASSLTPRADTQYF. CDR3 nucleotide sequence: TGTGCCAGCAGCTTGACACCGAGGGCAGATACGCAGTATTTT.

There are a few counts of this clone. The CDR3 region is CASSFRGGIYGDTQYF. In nucleotides, the CDR3 is TGTGCCAGCAGTTTTCGGGGGGGTATATATGGAGATACGCAGTATTTT. The chain is built from TRBV27 and TRBJ2-3, with 8 positions matching TRBD2. Trimming took 3 bases from V and 5 from J; bases not matched to a gene: 10. The CDR3 is made up of 16 amino acids. Germline V gives CDR1 MNHEY, CDR2 SMNVEV (reference sequence).

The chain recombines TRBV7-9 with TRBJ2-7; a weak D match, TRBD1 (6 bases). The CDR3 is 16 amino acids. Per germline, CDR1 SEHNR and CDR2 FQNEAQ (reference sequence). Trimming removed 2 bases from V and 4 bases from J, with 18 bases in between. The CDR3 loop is CASSLSTGRNLYEQYF. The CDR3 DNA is TGTGCCAGCAGCTTATCGACAGGCCGGAATCTTTACGAGCAGTACTTC.

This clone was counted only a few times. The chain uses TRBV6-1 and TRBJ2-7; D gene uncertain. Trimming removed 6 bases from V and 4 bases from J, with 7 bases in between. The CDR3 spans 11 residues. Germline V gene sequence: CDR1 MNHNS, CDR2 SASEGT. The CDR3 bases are TGTGCCAGCAGGGTGGGTTACGAGCAGTACTTC. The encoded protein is CASRVGYEQYF.

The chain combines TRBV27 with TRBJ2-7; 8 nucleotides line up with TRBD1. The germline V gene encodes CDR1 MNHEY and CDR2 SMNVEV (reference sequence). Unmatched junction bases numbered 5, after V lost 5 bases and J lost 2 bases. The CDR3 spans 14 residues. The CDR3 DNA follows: TGTGCCAGCAGTCCACGACAGGGGACCTACGAGCAGTACTTC. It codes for CASSPRQGTYEQYF.